The next 30 T cell receptor beta chains were all read from a single sample in a study of molecular identifiers for immune sequencing clone quantification. MiXCR, applied by TCRdb to the PCR reads, yields one record per CDR3 protein. The table shows under 800,000 distinct CDR3 sequences, with 25% occurring only once. Source material: naive CD8+ T cells from blood, with Jurkat cell RNA spiked in. Subset noted: FACS-sorted CD8+CD4-CCR7+CD45RA+ naive T cells. Every receptor here comes from a human donor in good health. Some libraries in this study had Jurkat cell RNA spiked in.

Of note for this clonotype: The germline gene is not matched at one end of the junction; a read error may be the cause. This chain uses TRBV7-9 with TRBJ1-5; unclear D gene. Germline values: CDR1 SEHNR, CDR2 FQNEAQ (reference sequence). This CDR3 has 12 amino acids. The CDR3 region is CASSRTNPPPHF. As DNA, the CDR3 is TGTGCCAGCAGCCGAACCAATCCGCCCCCGCATTTT.

This clonotype was seen a few times. This chain uses TRBV12-3 or TRBV12-4 with TRBJ2-2; D is ambiguous. Between the trimmed V and J ends, which lost 5 bases and 3 bases, there was a span of 13 bases. There are 15 residues in the CDR3. The CDR3 reads CASSRDDPYTGELFF. The CDR3 bases are TGTGCCAGCAGTAGGGATGACCCGTACACCGGGGAGCTGTTTTTT.

This clonotype was seen only a few times. V gene TRBV4-3 combines with J gene TRBJ2-7; 8 bases match TRBD1. Germline V gene sequence: CDR1 LGHNA, CDR2 YSLEER. The CDR3 is 15 amino acids. J was trimmed by 4 bases and V by 4 bases; bases with no gene match: 9. The CDR3 sequence is CASSPAQGGPYEQYF. CDR3 DNA sequence: TGCGCCAGCAGCCCAGCACAGGGGGGACCTTACGAGCAGTACTTC.

This clonotype was detected ten times or more. The chain is built from TRBV6-1 and TRBJ1-5; 10 positions match TRBD1. The CDR3 runs to 15 residues. The V segment lost 1 base and the J segment 6 bases; nucleotides outside the gene matches: 3. Germline-derived CDR1 and CDR2 are MNHNS and SASEGT. The CDR3 DNA is TGTGCCAGCAGTGAAGGGACAGGGGGTTTTCAGCCCCAGCATTTT. Its protein is CASSEGTGGFQPQHF.

This clonotype came up many times. CDR3: CASGTRWSNTGELFF. DNA for the CDR3: TGTGCCAGCGGCACACGGTGGTCGAACACCGGGGAGCTGTTTTTT. The rearrangement uses TRBV14 and TRBJ2-2; D not certain. Per the germline V gene, CDR1 is SGHDN and CDR2 is FVKESK. Trimming took off 8 bases at V and 0 bases at J, with 13 bases between the two ends. This CDR3 comprises 15 residues.

Comments on this clonotype: One junction end disagrees with the germline gene, perhaps due to a read error. The rearrangement links TRBV29-1 to TRBJ2-2; 8 positions match TRBD2. The CDR3 covers 16 residues. Germline V gives CDR1 SQVTM, CDR2 ANQGSEA. CDR3 protein: CSVVGPGGFDTGELFF. The CDR3 coding sequence is TGCAGCGTTGTGGGACCGGGAGGGTTTGACACCGGGGAGCTGTTTTTC.

The chain employs TRBV7-8 and TRBJ2-1; D remains unclear. Trimming removed 2 bases from V and 10 bases from J, with 12 bases in between. The CDR3 is 13 residues long. Germline CDR1 SGHVS, CDR2 FQNEAQ. The CDR3 DNA follows: TGTGCCAGCAGCTTATTTTCCGGCAGGGAGCAGTTCTTC. The encoded protein is CASSLFSGREQFF.

This clonotype was seen repeatedly, ten times or more. The chain is built from TRBV7-2 and TRBJ2-7; maybe TRBD2 (6 bases). Germline V lookup: CDR1 SGHTA, CDR2 FQGNSA. The CDR3 totals 13 residues. Trimming took 5 bases from V and 5 from J, leaving 13 bases between them. CDR3 sequence: CASSPGGTHEQYF. CDR3 coding DNA: TGTGCCAGCAGCCCTGGAGGGACCCACGAGCAGTACTTC.

This clonotype has just a few counts. J is TRBJ1-2 and V is TRBV7-9; 9 nucleotides line up with TRBD1. The CDR3 loop spans 15 amino acids. CDR1 and CDR2 from the germline V gene are SEHNR and FQNEAQ (reference sequence). V was clipped by 7 bases and J by 2 bases; unmatched bases: 8. The CDR3 sequence is CASMGQGKENYGYTF. Here the CDR3 DNA reads TGTGCCAGCATGGGACAGGGAAAGGAAAACTATGGCTACACCTTC.

V is TRBV20-1 and J is TRBJ2-7, with TRBD2 as a possible D gene (5 bases). Germline CDR1 and CDR2: DFQATT and SNEGSKA (reference sequence). The V and J ends lost 0 bases and 13 bases respectively, with 19 bases between them. The CDR3 is 13 amino acids. The CDR3: CSAREADDTRGYF. The CDR3 coding sequence is TGCAGTGCTAGAGAAGCGGACGACACCCGGGGATACTTC.

This clonotype was seen more than once but under ten times. The chain carries TRBV7-8 and TRBJ2-5; 9 bases line up with TRBD1. J lost 3 bases, V lost 1 base, and 3 bases had no gene match. Germline assignment: CDR1 SGHVS and CDR2 FQNEAQ. The CDR3 sequence is 15 residues long. The CDR3 reads CASSLGGTGKETQYF. Written as DNA, the CDR3 is TGTGCCAGCAGCTTAGGGGGGACAGGGAAAGAGACCCAGTACTTC.

The rearrangement joins TRBV7-2 to TRBJ2-7; D gene unclear. The germline V gene encodes CDR1 SGHTA and CDR2 FQGNSA. The CDR3 spans 16 residues. Trimming took off 1 base at V and 4 bases at J, with 17 bases between the two ends. The CDR3 loop reads CASSLGTTPDSYEQYF. CDR3 bases: TGTGCCAGCAGCTTAGGAACGACGCCAGATTCGTACGAGCAGTACTTC. Looking up the rest from reference TRBV7-2 and TRBJ2-7 gives the full variable domain: GAGVSQSPSNKVTEKGKDVELRCDPISGHTALYWYRQSLGQGLEFLIYFQGNSAPDKSGLPSDRFSAERTGGSVSTLTIQRTQQEDSAVYLCASSLGTTPDSYEQYFGPGTRLTVT.

This clonotype was recorded many times. The chain joins TRBV5-1 to TRBJ2-6; 12 nucleotides align to TRBD1. Germline values: CDR1 SGHRS, CDR2 YFSETQ. CDR3 length equals 21 residues. J gave up 0 bases and V 4 bases, and 14 bases lay outside the gene matches. CDR3 protein: CASSPRDRGHYTTSGANVLTF. The DNA for the CDR3 is TGCGCCAGCAGCCCCCGGGACAGGGGGCACTACACTACCTCTGGGGCCAACGTCCTGACTTTC.

About this clonotype: A much larger clone sits a single nucleotide away, making a read error possible. The chain has TRBV19 and TRBJ2-7; D is perhaps TRBD2 (6 bases). Between the trimmed V and J ends, which lost 1 base and 9 bases, there was a span of 16 bases. The CDR3 extends over 14 amino acids. Germline assignment: CDR1 LNHDA and CDR2 SQIVND (reference sequence). The CDR3 here is CASSIVGGVHGQYF. CDR3 bases: TGTGCCAGTAGTATAGTCGGGGGAGTCCACGGGCAGTACTTC.

The chain recombines TRBV10-2 with TRBJ2-3; no clear D gene. Trimming removed 3 bases at V and 3 bases at J, with 10 bases between. Germline V gives CDR1 WSHSY, CDR2 SAAADI. The CDR3 extends over 14 amino acids. The CDR3, as DNA: TGCGCCAGCAGTGAATCGGTAGGGACAGATACGCAGTATTTT. As protein: CASSESVGTDTQYF.

This clonotype was detected many times. The chain has TRBV7-2 and TRBJ2-5, with D possibly being TRBD1 or TRBD2 (5 bases each). Between the trimmed V and J ends, which lost 0 bases and 4 bases, there was a span of 18 bases. Germline values: CDR1 SGHTA, CDR2 FQGNSA. The CDR3 is 17 residues long. This CDR3 reads CASSLAGQWGFRETQYF. CDR3 nucleotide sequence: TGTGCCAGCAGCTTAGCGGGTCAATGGGGGTTTCGAGAGACCCAGTACTTC.

This clonotype was counted only a few times. V is TRBV5-3 and J is TRBJ2-5; 7 positions agree with TRBD2. TRBV5-3 is identified as an open reading frame with a role that is uncertain. The CDR3 has 15 amino acids. V was clipped by 8 bases and J by 3 bases; unmatched bases: 13. In nucleotides, the CDR3 is TGTGCCAGCAGCCCCTGGGGACGGGGGGAAGAGACCCAGTACTTC. It specifies CASSPWGRGEETQYF.

This clonotype appeared many times. The DNA for the CDR3 is TGCGCCAGCAGCTTTGACAGTATTGCCTACGAGCAGTACTTC. This sequence encodes CASSFDSIAYEQYF. The rearrangement uses TRBV5-1 and TRBJ2-7, with D possibly matching TRBD1 (5 bases). V shed 2 bases and J shed 2 bases, with 11 bases lying between them. Germline CDR1 reads SGHRS; CDR2 reads YFSETQ. The CDR3 is made up of 14 amino acids. The whole variable domain, remainder taken from reference TRBV5-1 and TRBJ2-7, is KAGVTQTPRYLIKTRGQQVTLSCSPISGHRSVSWYQQTPGQGLQFLFEYFSETQRNKGNFPGRFSGRQFSNSRSEMNVSTLELGDSALYLCASSFDSIAYEQYFGPGTRLTVT.

The chain joins TRBV7-8 to TRBJ2-5; perhaps D is TRBD1 or TRBD2 (5 bases each). Germline V gives CDR1 SGHVS, CDR2 FQNEAQ. V was shortened by 5 bases and J by 9 bases, with 22 bases between the two germline ends. The length of the CDR3 is 15 residues. For the CDR3, the DNA is TGTGCCAGCAGCGAACTATCAGGGTTTGGGGAGCCCCAGTACTTC. It encodes CASSELSGFGEPQYF.

In this sample, this clonotype turned up a few times. The chain has TRBV30 and TRBJ2-3, with a weak D call TRBD2 (5 bases). This CDR3 has 15 amino acids. Germline values: CDR1 GTSNPN, CDR2 SVGIG (reference sequence). V was shortened by 0 bases and J by 0 bases, with 10 bases between the two germline ends. The chain's CDR3 is CAWSVSAASTDTQYF. The CDR3 nucleotides read TGTGCCTGGAGTGTTAGCGCAGCTAGCACAGATACGCAGTATTTT.

This clonotype was observed a few times. In nucleotides, the CDR3 is TGCGCCAGCAGCCAAGAGCCCTTTAATTCACCCCTCCACTTT. It specifies CASSQEPFNSPLHF. The chain carries TRBV4-1 and TRBJ1-6; D not resolved. The length of the CDR3 is 14 residues. Germline V lookup: CDR1 MGHRA, CDR2 YSYEKL. V lost 0 bases and J 6 bases, leaving 6 bases between the germline ends.

This clonotype occurred many times. V is TRBV7-2 and J is TRBJ2-1; D not resolved. The CDR3 covers 12 residues. V was cut by 5 bases and J by 8 bases, with 10 bases left in between. Per germline, CDR1 SGHTA and CDR2 FQGNSA. CDR3 nucleotides: TGTGCCAGCAGCCCCGTCGTCTATGAGCAGTTCTTC. Its protein is CASSPVVYEQFF.

In this sample, this clonotype turned up many times. V gene TRBV7-9 combines with J gene TRBJ1-4; 9 bases are a match to TRBD1. CDR3 length: 15 residues. Unmatched junction bases numbered 9, after V lost 5 bases and J lost 8 bases. Germline CDR1 SEHNR, CDR2 FQNEAQ (reference sequence). CDR3 sequence reads: CASSGQDRGGEKLFF. The CDR3 DNA sequence: TGTGCCAGCAGCGGACAGGACAGGGGTGGAGAAAAACTGTTTTTT.

This clonotype was seen repeatedly, ten times or more. V is TRBV5-8 and J is TRBJ2-7, with a weak D call TRBD1 (6 bases). In germline, CDR1 is SGHTS, CDR2 YDEGEE. The V end was cut by 4 bases, the J end by 7 bases, with 15 bases between. The CDR3 spans 13 residues. CDR3 amino acids: CASSPDSLREQYF. The CDR3 nucleotides are TGTGCCAGCAGCCCGGACAGCTTACGTGAGCAGTACTTC.

This clonotype was counted at least ten times. The chain is built from TRBV7-2 and TRBJ2-7; D tentatively reads TRBD1 or TRBD2 (6 bases each). The germline V gene encodes CDR1 SGHTA and CDR2 FQGNSA. V lost 3 bases to trimming and J lost 4 bases, with 16 bases between them. This CDR3 has 15 residues. The CDR3 loop is CASSFDRGAGYEQYF. For the CDR3, the DNA is TGTGCCAGCAGCTTTGATAGGGGGGCCGGGTACGAGCAGTACTTC.

This clonotype turned up a few times. A much larger clonotype is one base distant, so this may be a read error. In DNA form, the CDR3 reads TGTGCCAGTGTGTCCTACGAGCAGTACTTC. Translating gives CASVSYEQYF. V and J are TRBV27 and TRBJ2-7; D ambiguous. The germline V gene encodes CDR1 MNHEY and CDR2 SMNVEV (reference sequence). With 9 bases removed from V and 1 base from J, the gap between germline ends came to 4 bases. This CDR3 is built from 10 residues.

This clonotype was detected only a few times. The gene calls are TRBV12-3 or TRBV12-4 and TRBJ1-6; perhaps TRBD1 as D (6 bases). CDR3 size: 14 residues. V lost 4 bases and J lost 8, with 12 bases in between. DNA for the CDR3: TGTGCCAGCAGTTGGGGGGGCGTGGATTCACCCCTCCACTTT. Protein sequence: CASSWGGVDSPLHF.

In regard to this clonotype: One junction end does not reproduce the germline sequence, and a read error may be involved. V gene TRBV4-1 combines with J gene TRBJ1-1; D gene unclear. This CDR3 spans 15 amino acids. The germline V gene encodes CDR1 MGHRA and CDR2 YSYEKL. This chain's CDR3 is CARSQDSGLFTEAFF. Written as DNA, the CDR3 is TGCGCCCGCAGCCAAGACTCGGGGTTGTTCACTGAAGCTTTCTTT.

This clonotype was seen ten or more times. The genes are TRBV2 and TRBJ2-3; unclear D gene. The CDR3 totals 14 residues. V gave up 4 bases and J gave up 2 bases, with 10 bases separating them. Per germline, CDR1 SNHLY and CDR2 FYNNEI. CDR3 sequence: CASSGSSNTDTQYF. The CDR3 DNA follows: TGTGCCAGCAGTGGTAGTTCTAACACAGATACGCAGTATTTT.

The chain joins TRBV5-6 to TRBJ1-6; D gene uncertain. The CDR3 has 14 residues. Trimming removed 2 bases from V and 4 bases from J, with 7 bases in between. Germline CDR1 reads SGHDT; CDR2 reads YYEEEE. As DNA, the CDR3 is TGTGCCAGCAGCTTCCAGAGTTATAATTCACCCCTCCACTTT. Translating it yields CASSFQSYNSPLHF.